These 21 T cell receptor beta chains were sequenced from one sample in a study of blood T cell repertoires in COVID-19. Only in-frame clones appear in the TCRdb table, and some are missing; sequencing was by immunoSEQ multiplex PCR. The sample yields 95,000 to 150,000 clones, roughly 87% seen once. The sample was peripheral blood. These receptors came from an elderly man with active or convalescent COVID-19.

This clone showed up just a few times. This rearrangement joins TRBV2 to TRBJ2-3; D is unclear. The germline CDR1 and CDR2 sequences are SNHLY and FYNNEI. Between the trimmed V and J ends, which lost 4 bases and 3 bases, there was a span of 5 bases. The CDR3 sequence is 12 residues long. This CDR3 reads CASSVETDTQYF. The DNA of the CDR3 is TGTGCCAGCAGTGTAGAAACAGATACGCAGTATTTT.

This sequence joins TRBV3-1 (or the pseudogene TRBV3-2) and TRBJ2-7, with a possible D match to TRBD2 (5 bases). This CDR3 region has 13 residues. In germline, CDR1 is LGHDT, CDR2 YNNKEL (reference sequence). Trimming took 3 bases from V and 3 from J, leaving 9 bases between them. The CDR3 sequence is CASSHGRSYEQYF. The CDR3 DNA reads TGTGCCAGCAGCCATGGGAGAAGCTACGAGCAGTACTTC.

The rearrangement joins TRBV4-3 to TRBJ2-7; 8 bases agree with TRBD1. Losses at the gene ends were 1 base for V and 5 bases for J; bases not matched to a gene: 10. The CDR3 length is 16 residues. Germline-derived CDR1 and CDR2 are LGHNA and YSLEER. CDR3: CASSQGPQGAIHEQYF. The CDR3 nucleotides are TGCGCCAGCAGCCAAGGGCCTCAGGGGGCAATCCACGAGCAGTACTTC.

This chain links TRBV6-2 or TRBV6-3 with TRBJ2-5; no definite D call. The CDR3 is made up of 11 amino acids. V was cut by 4 bases and J by 3 bases, with 3 bases left in between. Germline CDR1 MNHEY, CDR2 SVGEGT. This chain's CDR3 is CASSSKETQYF. The CDR3 bases are TGTGCCAGCAGTTCCAAAGAGACCCAGTACTTC.

V gene TRBV7-2 combines with J gene TRBJ2-5; D is perhaps TRBD2 (5 bases). The germline CDR1 and CDR2 sequences are SGHTA and FQGNSA. V lost 4 bases to trimming and J lost 4 bases, with 16 bases between them. CDR3 length: 15 residues. The CDR3 sequence: CASSSWALRGETQYF. As DNA, the CDR3 is TGTGCCAGCAGCTCCTGGGCCCTACGGGGAGAGACCCAGTACTTC.

This clone came up once. V and J are TRBV5-5 and TRBJ1-4, with no clear D. Germline lookup yields CDR1 SGHKS and CDR2 YYEKEE (reference sequence). This CDR3 is built from 14 residues. Trimming cost V 4 bases and J 4 bases, with 11 bases left between them. The CDR3 nucleotides are TGTGCCAGCAGCCGCGTGGTTGGTAATGAAAAACTGTTTTTT. It translates to CASSRVVGNEKLFF.

This CDR3 is CASGVGLQPYEQYF. CDR3 in DNA: TGTGCCTCCGGGGTCGGGCTACAACCCTACGAGCAGTACTTC. This chain joins TRBV28 and TRBJ2-7; possibly TRBD2 for D (5 bases). CDR1 and CDR2 (germline): MDHEN, SYDVKM. The V end was cut by 11 bases, the J end by 2 bases, with 19 bases between. The CDR3 has 14 residues. Using reference TRBV28 and TRBJ2-7 for the parts outside the CDR3, the full variable domain is DVKVTQSSRYLVKRTGEKVFLECVQDMDHENMFWYRQDPGLGLRLIYFSYDVKMKEKGDIPEGYSVSREKKERFSLILESASTNQTSMYLCASGVGLQPYEQYFGPGTRLTVT.

The V call is TRBV7-9, the J call TRBJ1-2; the match to TRBD1 covers 8 bases. Germline loops: CDR1 SEHNR, CDR2 FQNEAQ (reference sequence). The CDR3 is made up of 19 amino acids. Unmatched junction bases numbered 18, after V lost 2 bases and J lost 4 bases. The CDR3 loop is CASSLIGILGRGLFYGYTF. The CDR3 coding sequence is TGTGCCAGCAGCTTAATTGGGATTCTCGGCAGGGGGCTTTTCTATGGCTACACCTTC.

J is TRBJ1-1 and V is TRBV5-6; D call uncertain. The V and J ends lost 0 bases and 1 base respectively, with 10 bases between them. This CDR3 has 15 amino acids. CDR1 SGHDT and CDR2 YYEEEE come from the germline V gene. The CDR3 sequence: CASSLGSPPNTEAFF. The CDR3 nucleotides read TGTGCCAGCAGCTTGGGCAGTCCCCCGAACACTGAAGCTTTCTTT.

The genes are TRBV7-9 and TRBJ2-1; a possible D gene is TRBD2 (5 bases). The V gene's germline CDR1 is SEHNR and CDR2 FQNEAQ (reference sequence). This CDR3 spans 17 amino acids. Trimming left V 5 bases short and J 5 bases short, with 22 bases between. The CDR3, as DNA: TGTGCCAGCAGCCCCAGGACTGGGAGAAGAGATGACAATGAGCAGTTCTTC. It is translated as CASSPRTGRRDDNEQFF.

V usage is TRBV5-1 and J usage is TRBJ2-3; weak D call: TRBD2 (7 bases). The germline V gene has CDR1 SGHRS and CDR2 YFSETQ. Trimming took 1 base from V and 5 from J, leaving 26 bases between them. The CDR3 extends over 19 amino acids. CDR3 DNA: TGCGCCAGCAGCTTGCGGACCAGGGGAGTGGGAGGGCCCCAAGATACGCAGTATTTT. Protein sequence: CASSLRTRGVGGPQDTQYF.

This clone appeared once. Different DNA sequences within this sample yield the same CDR3. The chain combines TRBV19 with TRBJ1-5, with D uncertain. The length of the CDR3 is 12 residues. V gave up 5 bases and J gave up 4 bases, with 6 bases separating them. Germline CDR1 and CDR2: LNHDA and SQIVND (reference sequence). CDR3 amino acids: CASSGSNQPQHF. Written as DNA, the CDR3 is TGTGCCAGTAGTGGTAGTAATCAGCCCCAGCATTTT.

The chain uses TRBV27 and TRBJ1-6; D ambiguous. The V end lost 3 bases, the J end lost 8 bases, and 5 bases lay between the germline ends. This CDR3 has 12 amino acids. Per germline, CDR1 MNHEY and CDR2 SMNVEV (reference sequence). CDR3 sequence: CASSFLYSPLHF. DNA of the CDR3: TGTGCCAGCAGTTTTCTCTATTCACCCCTCCACTTT.

This clone was picked up one time. This chain uses TRBV5-1 with TRBJ2-2; TRBD2 agrees at 9 bases. Germline trimming cut 3 bases from V and 2 bases from J; bases unmatched to any gene: 5. The CDR3 length is 16 residues. Germline assignment: CDR1 SGHRS and CDR2 YFSETQ. The CDR3 loop is CASSWASGINTGELFF. The CDR3 nucleotides read TGCGCCAGCAGCTGGGCTAGCGGGATCAACACCGGGGAGCTGTTTTTT.

The chain joins TRBV30 to TRBJ1-1; tentative D call: TRBD1 (6 bases). Trimming shortened V by 2 bases and J by 5 bases, and 9 bases separated the two germline ends. Germline CDR1 reads GTSNPN; CDR2 reads SVGIG (reference sequence). The CDR3 runs 12 residues. The CDR3 sequence: CAWSPQGTEAFF. As DNA, the CDR3 is TGTGCCTGGAGTCCACAGGGAACTGAAGCTTTCTTT.

V and J are TRBV9 and TRBJ2-3; 9 nucleotides match TRBD1. Germline CDR1 SGDLS, CDR2 YYNGEE. There are 15 residues in the CDR3. V was clipped by 3 bases and J by 6 bases; unmatched bases: 8. CDR3 DNA sequence: TGTGCCAGCAGCGCGAACGGACAGGGGAGTGATACGCAGTATTTT. Translated: CASSANGQGSDTQYF. Combining the CDR3 with reference TRBV9 and TRBJ2-3 gives the whole variable domain DSGVTQTPKHLITATGQRVTLRCSPRSGDLSVYWYQQSLDQGLQFLIQYYNGEERAKGNILERFSAQQFPDLHSELNLSSLELGDSALYFCASSANGQGSDTQYFGPGTRLTVL.

The chain has TRBV7-3 and TRBJ2-7, with D possibly TRBD1 on 8 matching bases. The V end lost 5 bases, the J end lost 0 bases, and 14 bases lay between the germline ends. This CDR3 spans 15 amino acids. The germline V gene has CDR1 SGHTA and CDR2 FQGTGA. CDR3 sequence reads: CASSREGTGSYEQYF. CDR3 coding DNA: TGTGCCAGCAGCAGGGAGGGGACAGGCTCCTACGAGCAGTACTTC.

The J gene is TRBJ2-1, the V gene TRBV7-6; maybe TRBD1 (5 bases). The germline V and J ends were trimmed by 5 bases and 7 bases, with 18 bases remaining between them. CDR1 and CDR2 from the germline V gene are SGHVS and FNYEAQ. CDR3 length: 15 residues. The CDR3 loop reads CASSPSRLGVNEQFF. The CDR3 DNA follows: TGTGCCAGCAGCCCTTCTCGCCTAGGGGTTAATGAGCAGTTCTTC.

The V and J genes are TRBV18 and TRBJ1-4; D is uncertain. Looked up from germline, CDR1 is KGHSH and CDR2 is LQKENI. V was pared by 0 bases and J by 8 bases, with 16 bases between. CDR3 length equals 16 residues. CDR3 sequence: CASSPPRGSLGEKLFF. The CDR3 DNA reads as TGTGCCAGCTCACCACCGCGAGGGTCGTTAGGGGAAAAACTGTTTTTT.

This chain joins TRBV7-2 and TRBJ2-3, with 12 bases lining up with TRBD2. Germline V gives CDR1 SGHTA, CDR2 FQGNSA. The CDR3 is made up of 17 amino acids. The V gene end was trimmed by 6 bases and the J gene end by 1 base; junction bases not matched to a gene: 8. CDR3: CASSSLAGGLGTDTQYF. The CDR3 DNA follows: TGTGCCAGCAGTTCCCTAGCGGGGGGGCTGGGCACAGATACGCAGTATTTT.

J is TRBJ2-7 and V is TRBV5-6; D may be TRBD2 (7 bases). The CDR3 is 16 amino acids. V was shortened by 2 bases and J by 2 bases, with 17 bases between the two germline ends. Germline CDR1 reads SGHDT; CDR2 reads YYEEEE. In DNA, the CDR3 is TGTGCCAGCAGCTTACTGGGTACAGGGACTACCTACGAGCAGTACTTC. Translation gives CASSLLGTGTTYEQYF.